This T cell receptor (beta chain) was sequenced in a study of T cell therapy after organ transplantation. Whole-study findings and limits: Minimal repertoire change after therapy followed marked pretherapy expansions in nonresponders. Post-therapy reconstitution appeared to include transferred and endogenous clonotypes. Confounding by concurrent antirejection or antiviral medications was not assessed.

CDR3 size: 13 residues. CDR1 MGHRA and CDR2 YSYEKL come from the germline V gene. V was pared by 0 bases and J by 6 bases, with 9 bases between. Concerning this clone: Its specificity is not known.

A CMV peptide pool restimulated the therapy product for around 4 hours before IFN-gamma secretion capture. Data came from immunoSEQ multiplex PCR; TCRdb stores just in-frame clones and leaves some out. The data show over a thousand clones, approximately 40% seen once. This receptor was taken from a human patient who had received a solid organ transplant and had CMV disease. The graft donor may account for some of the T cells. V gene TRBV4-1 combines with J gene TRBJ2-7, with D hard to call. The sequencing sample was made of cultured CD8+ T cells. The CDR3, as DNA: TGCGCCAGCAGCCAAGAGGCAGAGCGCGAGCAGTACTTC. Its protein product is CASSQEAEREQYF.